The 15 T cell receptor beta chains reported below all come from one sample, sequenced in a study of blood T cells in healthy people across ages. Combining a sample-barcoded 5' primer with a J-beta primer mix, a second PCR ran for about 6 to 12 cycles. TCRdb used MiXCR to reprocess the 5' RACE reads, holding one entry per CDR3 protein. The table includes roughly 800,000 distinct CDR3 sequences, 58% detected once. Source material: blood. All receptors derive from a man younger than 40 in good health.

The rearrangement uses TRBV27 and TRBJ2-7; 9 bases are a match to TRBD2. J lost 4 bases, V lost 6 bases, and 22 bases had no gene match. Germline-derived CDR1 and CDR2 are MNHEY and SMNVEV (reference sequence). This CDR3 has 19 residues. The CDR3 nucleotides read TGTGCCAGCAGCCAAGCCCCTCGGACTAGCGAGGGGGCGAGATACGAGCAGTACTTC. The encoded protein is CASSQAPRTSEGARYEQYF.

The J gene is TRBJ2-1, the V gene TRBV6-5, with 11 bases lining up with TRBD2. The germline V gene encodes CDR1 MNHEY and CDR2 SVGAGI. J gave up 9 bases and V 11 bases, and 15 bases lay outside the gene matches. The CDR3 length is 15 residues. In DNA, the CDR3 is TGTGCCTCCCGCCCTAGCGGGGGGACTCTGGGTGAGCAGTTCTTC. Translated: CASRPSGGTLGEQFF.

This chain uses TRBV20-1 with TRBJ1-5; no definite D call. The CDR3 loop spans 12 amino acids. Germline V gives CDR1 DFQATT, CDR2 SNEGSKA (reference sequence). V lost 5 bases and J lost 7, with 12 bases in between. In DNA, the CDR3 is TGCAGTGCTGCCAAGGGAAACCAGCCCCAGCATTTT. Its protein product is CSAAKGNQPQHF.

This clonotype came up once. This chain links TRBV19 with TRBJ2-1, with 10 bases lining up with TRBD2. With V trimmed by 9 bases and J by 7 bases, 12 bases remained unmatched. Germline loops: CDR1 LNHDA, CDR2 SQIVND (reference sequence). The CDR3 extends over 15 amino acids. CDR3 sequence (DNA): TGTGCCAGCCTTAGCGGGAGGACGGGATTAAATGAGCAGTTCTTC. It encodes CASLSGRTGLNEQFF.

The chain recombines TRBV20-1 with TRBJ2-5, with 8 positions matching TRBD1. V dropped 0 bases and J dropped 5; count of bases not matched to a gene: 11. This CDR3 contains 16 residues. Looked up from germline, CDR1 is DFQATT and CDR2 is SNEGSKA (reference sequence). The CDR3 DNA sequence: TGCAGTGCTAGAGATCCGGCAGGGGGCATCGGGGAGACCCAGTACTTC. As protein: CSARDPAGGIGETQYF.

Only a few counts were recorded for this clonotype. The chain uses TRBV24-1 and TRBJ2-1; TRBD2 aligns across 10 bases. J gave up 4 bases and V 7 bases, and 6 bases lay outside the gene matches. The CDR3 totals 15 residues. Germline CDR1 is KGHDR and CDR2 is SFDVKD. CDR3 residues: CATSDLAGAYNEQFF. CDR3 in DNA: TGTGCCACCAGCGACCTAGCGGGAGCGTACAATGAGCAGTTCTTC.

The table lists this clonotype with a count of one. The V gene is TRBV5-1, the J gene TRBJ2-1; possibly TRBD2 for D (5 bases). CDR3 size: 14 residues. The V and J ends lost 0 bases and 11 bases respectively, with 15 bases between them. Per germline, CDR1 SGHRS and CDR2 YFSETQ. CDR3 sequence reads: CASSLDGIGGQQFF. The CDR3 DNA is TGCGCCAGCAGCTTGGACGGGATCGGCGGCCAGCAGTTCTTC.

This chain uses TRBV24-1 with TRBJ1-2; D not certain. Trimming shortened V by 4 bases and J by 4 bases, and 6 bases separated the two germline ends. This CDR3 comprises 12 residues. Germline V gives CDR1 KGHDR, CDR2 SFDVKD. The CDR3, as DNA: TGTGCCACCAGTGAAGATGCCTATGGCTACACCTTC. Translated, it gives CATSEDAYGYTF.

Comments on this clonotype: Possible read error: a much larger clone is one base away. The rearrangement links TRBV10-3 to TRBJ1-2; D perhaps matches TRBD1 (5 bases). The CDR3 length is 13 residues. Trimming cost V 3 bases and J 2 bases, with 7 bases left between them. Germline V gene data show CDR1 as ENHRY and CDR2 as SYGVKD. CDR3 DNA sequence: TGTGCCATCAGTGAACAGGAGAACTATGGCTACACCTTC. The encoded protein is CAISEQENYGYTF.

About this clonotype: This sequence may be a read error, since a much larger clone differs from it by one base. The CDR3 reads CASSTQGPGEQYF. The CDR3 nucleotides are TGTGCCAGCAGCACTCAGGGGCCCGGTGAGCAGTACTTC. The rearrangement joins TRBV11-2 to TRBJ2-7; tentative D call: TRBD1 (6 bases). There are 13 residues in the CDR3. The V gene lost 5 bases and the J gene lost 7 bases, with 15 bases spanning the gap. Germline V CDR1 and CDR2: SGHAT, FQNNGV.

The CDR3 DNA sequence: TGTGCCAGCAGTCCTCGACAGAAAGAGACCCAGTACTTC. Its protein product is CASSPRQKETQYF. The V and J genes are TRBV6-2 or TRBV6-3 and TRBJ2-5; D possibly corresponds to TRBD1 (5 bases). The V and J ends lost 5 bases and 3 bases respectively, with 10 bases between them. CDR1 and CDR2 from the germline V gene are MNHEY and SVGEGT. The CDR3 loop spans 13 amino acids.

Only a few counts were recorded for this clonotype. This chain links TRBV20-1 with TRBJ2-5; TRBD1 is a possible D gene (6 bases). This CDR3 has 13 amino acids. Trimming shortened V by 3 bases and J by 5 bases, and 13 bases separated the two germline ends. Looked up from germline, CDR1 is DFQATT and CDR2 is SNEGSKA (reference sequence). Here the CDR3 DNA reads TGCAGTGCTAGGATTACAGGACAGGAGACCCAGTACTTC. As protein: CSARITGQETQYF.

This chain connects TRBV5-1 to TRBJ2-7, with a possible D match to TRBD2 (6 bases). The V end lost 1 base, the J end lost 0 bases, and 11 bases lay between the germline ends. The V gene's germline CDR1 is SGHRS and CDR2 YFSETQ. The CDR3 contains 15 residues. This CDR3 is CASSLHGGYSYEQYF. The CDR3 nucleotides are TGCGCCAGCAGCTTGCACGGGGGATACTCCTACGAGCAGTACTTC.

This clonotype was recorded only once. This chain uses TRBV7-3 with TRBJ2-3; a weak D match, TRBD2 (6 bases). The germline V gene encodes CDR1 SGHTA and CDR2 FQGTGA. This CDR3 region has 15 residues. The V end was cut by 5 bases, the J end by 5 bases, with 17 bases between. The CDR3 DNA is TGTGCCAGCAGCCCTCGGGGCGGGACCGGAGATACGCAGTATTTT. Protein: CASSPRGGTGDTQYF.

In this sample, this clonotype turned up once. The CDR3 nucleotides are TGTGCCAGCAGCCAGCCCGGTCAAAACAATGAGCAGTTCTTC. Its translation: CASSQPGQNNEQFF. The chain carries TRBV3-1 and TRBJ2-1, with D unresolved. CDR3 size: 14 residues. V was shortened by 3 bases and J by 5 bases, with 11 bases between the two germline ends. Germline V gene lookup returns CDR1 LGHDT and CDR2 YNNKEL (reference sequence).